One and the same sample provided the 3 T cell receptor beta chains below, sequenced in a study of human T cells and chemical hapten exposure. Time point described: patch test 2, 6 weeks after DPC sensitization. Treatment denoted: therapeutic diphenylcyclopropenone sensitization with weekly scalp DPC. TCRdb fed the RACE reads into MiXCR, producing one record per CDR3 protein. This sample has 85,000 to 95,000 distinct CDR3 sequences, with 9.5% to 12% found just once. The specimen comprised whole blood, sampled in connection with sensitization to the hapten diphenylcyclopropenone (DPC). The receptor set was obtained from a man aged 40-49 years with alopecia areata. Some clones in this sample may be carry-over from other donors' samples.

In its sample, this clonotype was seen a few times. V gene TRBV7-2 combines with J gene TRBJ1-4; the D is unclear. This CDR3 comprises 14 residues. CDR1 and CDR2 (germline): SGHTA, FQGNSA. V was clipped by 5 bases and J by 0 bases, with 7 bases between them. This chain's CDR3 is CASSQIATNEKLFF. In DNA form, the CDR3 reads TGTGCCAGCAGCCAGATCGCAACTAATGAAAAACTGTTTTTT. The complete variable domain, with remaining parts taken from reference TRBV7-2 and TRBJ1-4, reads GAGVSQSPSNKVTEKGKDVELRCDPISGHTALYWYRQSLGQGLEFLIYFQGNSAPDKSGLPSDRFSAERTGGSVSTLTIQRTQQEDSAVYLCASSQIATNEKLFFGSGTQLSVL.

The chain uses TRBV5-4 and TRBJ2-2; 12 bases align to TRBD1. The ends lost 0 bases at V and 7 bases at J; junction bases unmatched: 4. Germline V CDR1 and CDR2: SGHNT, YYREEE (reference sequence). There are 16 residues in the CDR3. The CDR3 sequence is CASSLVGQGADGELFF. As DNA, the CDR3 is TGTGCCAGCAGCTTGGTGGGACAGGGGGCGGACGGGGAGCTGTTTTTT.

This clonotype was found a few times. The CDR3 protein is CASRVTGIDTQYF. The CDR3 nucleotides read TGTGCCAGCAGGGTAACAGGGATAGATACGCAGTATTTT. The V gene is TRBV27, the J gene TRBJ2-3; TRBD1 is a possible D gene (6 bases). The V end lost 6 bases, the J end lost 5 bases, and 12 bases lay between the germline ends. CDR1 and CDR2 (germline): MNHEY, SMNVEV (reference sequence). The CDR3 consists of 13 residues.